The sample holds a few counts of the clone carrying this T cell receptor (beta chain). Its antigen is not identified. The data derive from a study of identical twins. Study-wide results and limits: The authors drew conclusions from cross-sectional statistical analysis rather than following the same donors. For zero-insertion analyses, partial confounding could come from invariant MAIT and iNKT cells.

Germline V lookup: CDR1 SEHNR, CDR2 FQNEAQ (reference sequence). The CDR3 runs to 14 residues. The junction had 5 bases not matched to a gene; V was cut back by 6 bases and J by 1 base. Unique molecular identifiers were present on the cDNA, which also gained a universal primer site by template switching. TCRdb passed the 5' RACE reads through MiXCR, listing each CDR3 protein once. Seen here are roughly 540,000 distinct CDR3 sequences, around 20% observed once, and the top ten hold 0.91%. These same records also appear under a second study, on T cells expressing NK-cell markers.

Sequencing input: CD4+ T cells sorted from blood. The clonotype was recovered from a woman aged 18-29 years in good health. The chain is built from TRBV7-9 and TRBJ2-7; 8 nucleotides agree with TRBD1. The CDR3 DNA reads TGTGCCAGCAGGCGGGACAGGAATTCCTACGAGCAGTACTTC. Its protein is CASRRDRNSYEQYF. The whole variable domain, filled in from reference TRBV7-9 and TRBJ2-7, reads DTGVSQNPRHKITKRGQNVTFRCDPISEHNRLYWYRQTLGQGPEFLTYFQNEAQLEKSRLLSDRFSAERPKGSFSTLEIQRTEQGDSAMYLCASRRDRNSYEQYFGPGTRLTVT.